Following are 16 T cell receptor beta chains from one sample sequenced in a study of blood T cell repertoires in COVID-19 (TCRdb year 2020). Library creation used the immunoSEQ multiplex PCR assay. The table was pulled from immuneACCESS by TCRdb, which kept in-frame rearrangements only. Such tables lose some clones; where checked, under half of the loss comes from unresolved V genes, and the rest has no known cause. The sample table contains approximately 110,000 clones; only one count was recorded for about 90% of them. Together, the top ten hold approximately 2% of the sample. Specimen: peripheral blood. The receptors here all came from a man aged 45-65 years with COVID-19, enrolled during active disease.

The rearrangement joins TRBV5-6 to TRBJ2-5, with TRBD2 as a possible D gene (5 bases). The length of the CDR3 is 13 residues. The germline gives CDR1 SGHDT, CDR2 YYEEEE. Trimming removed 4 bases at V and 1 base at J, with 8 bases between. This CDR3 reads CASSRRRQETQYF. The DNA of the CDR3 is TGTGCCAGCAGCCGGAGGCGCCAAGAGACCCAGTACTTC. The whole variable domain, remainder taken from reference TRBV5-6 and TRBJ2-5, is DAGVTQSPTHLIKTRGQQVTLRCSPKSGHDTVSWYQQALGQGPQFIFQYYEEEERQRGNFPDRFSGHQFPNYSSELNVNALLLGDSALYLCASSRRRQETQYFGPGTRLLVL.

The CDR3 nucleotides read TGTGCCAGCAGCCAAGAACAGGGAAACTATGGCTACACCTTC. Protein product: CASSQEQGNYGYTF. The chain links TRBV3-1 (or the pseudogene TRBV3-2) to TRBJ1-2; D might be TRBD1 (6 bases). V lost 0 bases and J lost 2, with 7 bases in between. This CDR3 is built from 14 residues. Germline loops: CDR1 LGHDT, CDR2 YNNKEL (reference sequence).

The CDR3 nucleotides read TGCGCCAGCAGGCAAAAAACGGACACCGGGGAGCTGTTTTTT. Its protein is CASRQKTDTGELFF. The chain employs TRBV4-3 and TRBJ2-2; D gene ambiguous. This CDR3 comprises 14 residues. V was shortened by 6 bases and J by 3 bases, with 11 bases between the two germline ends. The germline V gene encodes CDR1 LGHNA and CDR2 YSLEER.

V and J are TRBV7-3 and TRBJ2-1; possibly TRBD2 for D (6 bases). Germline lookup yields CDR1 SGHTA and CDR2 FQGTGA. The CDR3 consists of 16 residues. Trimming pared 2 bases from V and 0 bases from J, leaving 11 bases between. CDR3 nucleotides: TGTGCCAGCAGCTTAGGGGGGAGTAGCTCCTACAATGAGCAGTTCTTC. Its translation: CASSLGGSSSYNEQFF.

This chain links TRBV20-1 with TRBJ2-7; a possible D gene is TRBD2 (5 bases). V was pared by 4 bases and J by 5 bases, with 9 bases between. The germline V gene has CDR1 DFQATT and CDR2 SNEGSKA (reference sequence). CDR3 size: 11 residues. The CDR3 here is CSATKGDEQYF. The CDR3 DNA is TGCAGTGCTACCAAGGGAGACGAGCAGTACTTC.

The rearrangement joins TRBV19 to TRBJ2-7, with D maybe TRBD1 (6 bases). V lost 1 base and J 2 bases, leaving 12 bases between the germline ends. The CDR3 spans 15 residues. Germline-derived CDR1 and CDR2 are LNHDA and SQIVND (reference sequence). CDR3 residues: CASSIGRTATYEQYF. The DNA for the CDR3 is TGTGCCAGTAGTATAGGGCGGACAGCCACCTACGAGCAGTACTTC.

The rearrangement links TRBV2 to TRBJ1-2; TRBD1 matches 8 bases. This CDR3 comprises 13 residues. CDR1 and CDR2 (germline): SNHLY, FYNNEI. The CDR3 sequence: CISSPDRVYGYTF. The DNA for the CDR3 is TGTATCTCCTCACCGGACAGGGTCTATGGCTACACCTTC. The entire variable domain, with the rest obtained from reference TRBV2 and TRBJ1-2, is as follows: EPEVTQTPSHQVTQMGQEVILRCVPISNHLYFYWYRQILGQKVEFLVSFYNNEISEKSEIFDDQFSVERPDGSNFTLKIRSTKLEDSAMYFCISSPDRVYGYTFGSGTRLTVV.

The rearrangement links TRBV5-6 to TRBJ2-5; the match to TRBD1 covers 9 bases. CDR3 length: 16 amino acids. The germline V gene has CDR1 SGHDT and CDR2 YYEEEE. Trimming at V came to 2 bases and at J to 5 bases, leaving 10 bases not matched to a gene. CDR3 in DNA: TGTGCCAGCAGCTTCGTGACAGGGGGTGTACAGGAGACCCAGTACTTC. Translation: CASSFVTGGVQETQYF.

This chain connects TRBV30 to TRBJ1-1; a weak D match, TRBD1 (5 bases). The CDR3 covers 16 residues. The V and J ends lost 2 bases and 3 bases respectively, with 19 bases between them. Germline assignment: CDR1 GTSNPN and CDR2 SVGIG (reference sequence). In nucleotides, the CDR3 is TGTGCCTGGAGTCGGGACTTCTTCTTAAGGGACACTGAAGCTTTCTTT. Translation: CAWSRDFFLRDTEAFF.

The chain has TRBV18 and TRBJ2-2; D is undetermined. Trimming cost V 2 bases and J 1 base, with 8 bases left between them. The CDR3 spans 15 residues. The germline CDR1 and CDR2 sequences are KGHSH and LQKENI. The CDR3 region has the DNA TGTGCCAGCTCACCATTTGGGCAGAACACCGGGGAGCTGTTTTTT. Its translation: CASSPFGQNTGELFF.

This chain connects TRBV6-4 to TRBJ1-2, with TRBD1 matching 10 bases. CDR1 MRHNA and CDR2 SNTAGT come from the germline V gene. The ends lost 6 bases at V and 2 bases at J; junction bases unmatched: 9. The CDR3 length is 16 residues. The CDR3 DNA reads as TGTGCCAGCAGCGACCTCCGGGACAGGGGCAACTATGGCTACACCTTC. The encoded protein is CASSDLRDRGNYGYTF.

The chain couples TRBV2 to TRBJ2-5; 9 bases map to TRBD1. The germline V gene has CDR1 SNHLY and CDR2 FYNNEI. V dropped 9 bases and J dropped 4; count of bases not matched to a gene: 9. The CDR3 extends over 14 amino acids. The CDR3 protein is CASSGTGTGETQYF. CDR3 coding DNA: TGTGCCAGTTCGGGGACAGGGACAGGAGAGACCCAGTACTTC.

The CDR3 DNA reads TGTGCCAGCATTTTTGGGGCCTTTGGGGAGGGAGGCAATCAGCCCCAGCATTTT. The encoded protein is CASIFGAFGEGGNQPQHF. The gene calls are TRBV28 and TRBJ1-5; D possibly corresponds to TRBD1 (5 bases). This CDR3 has 18 amino acids. Germline CDR1 reads MDHEN; CDR2 reads SYDVKM. The V gene lost 7 bases and the J gene lost 2 bases, with 24 bases spanning the gap.

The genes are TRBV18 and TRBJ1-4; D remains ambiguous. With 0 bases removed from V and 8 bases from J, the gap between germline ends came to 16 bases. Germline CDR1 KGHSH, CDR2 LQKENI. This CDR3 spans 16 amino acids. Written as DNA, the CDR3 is TGTGCCAGCTCACCACCGGAGGCTTCTGGGAAGGAAAAACTGTTTTTT. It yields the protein CASSPPEASGKEKLFF.

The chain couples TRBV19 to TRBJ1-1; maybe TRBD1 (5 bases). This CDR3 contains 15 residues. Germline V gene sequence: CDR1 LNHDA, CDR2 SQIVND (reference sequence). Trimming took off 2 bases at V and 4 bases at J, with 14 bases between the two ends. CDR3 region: CASSIRQGLSTEAFF. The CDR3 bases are TGTGCCAGTAGTATAAGGCAGGGTCTTAGCACTGAAGCTTTCTTT.

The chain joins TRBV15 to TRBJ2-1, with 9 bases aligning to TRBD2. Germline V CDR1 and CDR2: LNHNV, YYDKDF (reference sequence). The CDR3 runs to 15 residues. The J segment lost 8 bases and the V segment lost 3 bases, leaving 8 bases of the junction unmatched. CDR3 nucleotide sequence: TGTGCCACCAGCAGCGAATTAGCGGGAGTTCATGAGCAGTTCTTC. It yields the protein CATSSELAGVHEQFF.